A single sample is the source of the 4 T cell receptor beta chains below, sequenced in a study of blood T cell repertoires in COVID-19. Assay: immunoSEQ multiplex PCR; the TCRdb copy retains only in-frame clones and omits some. The sample lists some 76,000 clones, around 89% occurring once. Material for sequencing was peripheral blood. The receptors come from a man in his sixties with acute or convalescent COVID-19.

V is TRBV6-5 and J is TRBJ2-7; D perhaps matches TRBD2 (7 bases). Between the trimmed V and J ends, which lost 6 bases and 4 bases, there was a span of 16 bases. The germline V gene has CDR1 MNHEY and CDR2 SVGAGI. This CDR3 is 14 amino acids long. The CDR3 nucleotides are TGTGCCAGCAGGCCGGGGGGCGGTATATACGAGCAGTACTTC. Residues: CASRPGGGIYEQYF.

This chain joins TRBV10-1 and TRBJ2-7; the D is unclear. V was cut by 0 bases and J by 2 bases, with 5 bases left in between. The CDR3 sequence is 13 residues long. Germline V gene sequence: CDR1 WNHNN, CDR2 SYGVQD (reference sequence). In nucleotides, the CDR3 is TGCGCCAGCAGTGAGTCGGGCACCTACGAGCAGTACTTC. It translates to CASSESGTYEQYF.

V and J are TRBV11-3 and TRBJ2-5, with TRBD1 identical over 7 bases. Germline V lookup: CDR1 SGHNT, CDR2 YENEEA. With V trimmed by 6 bases and J by 1 base, 2 bases remained unmatched. This CDR3 is built from 13 residues. CDR3 sequence: CASRGGTQETQYF. The CDR3 DNA reads TGTGCCAGCAGAGGGGGCACCCAAGAGACCCAGTACTTC.

The chain couples TRBV10-3 to TRBJ2-2; maybe TRBD2 (5 bases). This CDR3 region has 17 residues. Per germline, CDR1 ENHRY and CDR2 SYGVKD. V was clipped by 2 bases and J by 3 bases, with 16 bases between them. Written as DNA, the CDR3 is TGTGCCATCAGTGAGCCTCAACTAGGTCCGCACACCGGGGAGCTGTTTTTT. Protein product: CAISEPQLGPHTGELFF.